This TCR beta chain was sequenced during a study of blood T cell repertoires in COVID-19. Only in-frame clones appear in the TCRdb table, and some are missing; sequencing was by immunoSEQ multiplex PCR. The top ten hold 3% to 4.5% of the sample, which has under 150,000 clones, 84% seen once. This TCR was recovered from a man aged 50 to 59 in a cohort exposed to, infected with or recovered from COVID-19 (not recorded which). Sample: PBMCs or T cells enriched from blood (not recorded which).

CDR3 nucleotide sequence: TGTGCCTGGAGAGTAACAGGGACTGAAAAACTGTTTTTT. It translates to CAWRVTGTEKLFF. The rearrangement uses TRBV30 and TRBJ1-4; a weak D match, TRBD1 (6 bases). V lost 3 bases, J lost 7 bases, and 12 bases lay in between. The germline CDR1 and CDR2 sequences are GTSNPN and SVGIG (reference sequence). The CDR3 is 13 residues long.